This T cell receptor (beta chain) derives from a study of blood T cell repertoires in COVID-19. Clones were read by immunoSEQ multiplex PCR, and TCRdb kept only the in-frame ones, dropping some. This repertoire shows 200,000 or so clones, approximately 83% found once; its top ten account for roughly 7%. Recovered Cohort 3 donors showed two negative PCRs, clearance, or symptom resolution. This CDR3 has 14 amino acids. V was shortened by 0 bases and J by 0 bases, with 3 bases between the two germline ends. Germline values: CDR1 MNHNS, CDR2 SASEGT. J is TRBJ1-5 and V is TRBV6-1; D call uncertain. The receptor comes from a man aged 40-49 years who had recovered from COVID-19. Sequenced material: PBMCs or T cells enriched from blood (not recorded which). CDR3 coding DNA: TGTGCCAGCAGTGAAGCTTATAGCAATCAGCCCCAGCATTTT. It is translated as CASSEAYSNQPQHF.